One and the same sample provided the 2 T cell receptor beta chains below, sequenced in a study of blood T cell repertoires in COVID-19. Only in-frame clones appear in the TCRdb table, and some are missing; sequencing was by immunoSEQ multiplex PCR. The table includes 410,000 or so clones, roughly 89% detected once. Sample: peripheral blood. These receptors all stem from a woman aged 25-40 years with active or convalescent COVID-19.

The chain links TRBV3-1 (or the pseudogene TRBV3-2) to TRBJ1-3, with D possibly matching TRBD1 (5 bases). CDR1 and CDR2 (germline): LGHDT, YNNKEL (reference sequence). Trimming left V 0 bases short and J 2 bases short, with 8 bases between. The CDR3 loop spans 15 amino acids. The CDR3 loop is CASSQDQTAGNTIYF. CDR3 nucleotides: TGTGCCAGCAGCCAAGACCAGACAGCTGGAAACACCATATATTTT.

The chain couples TRBV6-5 to TRBJ2-7, with D hard to call. Germline CDR1 reads MNHEY; CDR2 reads SVGAGI. This CDR3 comprises 14 residues. The V gene lost 7 bases and the J gene lost 2 bases, with 15 bases spanning the gap. CDR3 sequence reads: CASTLSRQAYEQYF. As DNA, the CDR3 is TGTGCCAGCACTCTCAGTAGGCAGGCCTACGAGCAGTACTTC.